The clone carrying this T cell receptor (beta chain) was observed once. This sample stems from a study of blood T cell repertoires in COVID-19. In the study overall: The origin of the acute and convalescent COVID-19 samples was the United States, Italy and Spain.

The CDR3 is 13 residues long. V dropped 4 bases and J dropped 5; count of bases not matched to a gene: 2. In germline, CDR1 is MRHNA, CDR2 SNTAGT. Source study methods: The assay estimated nucleated cells by amplifying reference gene primers. TCRdb's table, derived via immunoSEQ multiplex PCR, lists solely in-frame clones and lacks some. From that table come the V and J calls and clone size; the DNA was used to work out D and trimming. The table has 200,000 or so clones, about 85% seen once; the top ten hold 10% to 14%. The specimen was PBMCs or T cells enriched from blood (not recorded which). This sequence joins TRBV6-4 and TRBJ1-2; 9 bases match TRBD1. The clonotype originates from a man in his thirties or forties who had recovered from COVID-19. The CDR3 nucleotides are TGTGCCAGCAGTGCGGACAGGGGATATGGCTACACCTTC. This gives the protein CASSADRGYGYTF.